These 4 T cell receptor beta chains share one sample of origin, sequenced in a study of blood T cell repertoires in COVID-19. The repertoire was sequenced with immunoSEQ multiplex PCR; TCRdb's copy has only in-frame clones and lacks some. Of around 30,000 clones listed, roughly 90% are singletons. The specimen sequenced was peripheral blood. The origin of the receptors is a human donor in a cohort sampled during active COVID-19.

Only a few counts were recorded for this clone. CDR3 loop: CASSPGTVNTEAFF. The CDR3, as DNA: TGTGCCAGCAGCCCCGGGACAGTGAACACTGAAGCTTTCTTT. The rearrangement uses TRBV7-9 and TRBJ1-1; 7 bases map to TRBD1. CDR3 length equals 14 residues. Germline CDR1 SEHNR, CDR2 FQNEAQ (reference sequence). V lost 5 bases to trimming and J lost 0 bases; unmatched junction nucleotides: 3.

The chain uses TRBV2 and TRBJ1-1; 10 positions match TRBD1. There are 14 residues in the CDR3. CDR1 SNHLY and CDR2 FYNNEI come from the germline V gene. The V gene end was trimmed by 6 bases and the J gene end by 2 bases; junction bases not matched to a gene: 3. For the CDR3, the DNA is TGTGCCAGCAGCATGACAGGGGGCAACACTGAAGCTTTCTTT. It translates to CASSMTGGNTEAFF. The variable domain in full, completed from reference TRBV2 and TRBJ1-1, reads EPEVTQTPSHQVTQMGQEVILRCVPISNHLYFYWYRQILGQKVEFLVSFYNNEISEKSEIFDDQFSVERPDGSNFTLKIRSTKLEDSAMYFCASSMTGGNTEAFFGQGTRLTVV.

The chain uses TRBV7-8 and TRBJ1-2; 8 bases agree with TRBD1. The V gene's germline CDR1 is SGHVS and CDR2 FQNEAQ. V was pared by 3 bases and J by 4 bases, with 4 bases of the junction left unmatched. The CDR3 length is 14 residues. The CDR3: CASSFGTGRYGYTF. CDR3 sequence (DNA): TGTGCCAGCAGCTTCGGGACAGGACGCTATGGCTACACCTTC. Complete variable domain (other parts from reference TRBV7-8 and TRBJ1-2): GAGVSQSPRYKVAKRGQDVALRCDPISGHVSLFWYQQALGQGPEFLTYFQNEAQLDKSGLPSDRFFAERPEGSVSTLKIQRTQQEDSAVYLCASSFGTGRYGYTFGSGTRLTVV.

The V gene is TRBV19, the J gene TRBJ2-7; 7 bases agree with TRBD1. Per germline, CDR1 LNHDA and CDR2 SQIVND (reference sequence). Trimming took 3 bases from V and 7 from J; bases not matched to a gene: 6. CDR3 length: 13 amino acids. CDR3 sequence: CASSIGQAYEQYF. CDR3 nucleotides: TGTGCCAGTAGTATCGGACAGGCGTATGAGCAGTACTTC.